The rows below give T cell receptor beta chains drawn from one sample of a study of T cells expressing NK-cell markers. TCRdb re-called the 5' RACE reads and gives one entry per CDR3 protein, without DNA. The sample includes 350,000 to 450,000 distinct CDR3 sequences. The sample was blood T cells: a sorted CD56 or NKG2C T cell subset, CD4+ or CD8+ T cells, or bulk PBMC T cells (not recorded which). The receptors originated from a man aged 18 to 69 in good health. Both conserved end residues are part of each CDR3.

TRBV5-1	TRBJ2-3	CASSAGTSGGWDTQYF
TRBV5-6	TRBJ2-3	CASSRSQDGITDTQYF
TRBV18	TRBJ2-1	CASSPPKGTSGSYNEQFF
TRBV29-1	TRBJ1-1	CSVSLGVNTEAFF
TRBV18	TRBJ2-4	CASSPGPVRAKNIQYF
TRBV11-2	TRBJ2-3	CASSLTRGRTDTQYF
TRBV3-1	TRBJ2-1	CASSPAPRQFF
TRBV6-5	TRBJ1-1	CASRETDEAFF
TRBV12-3/TRBV12-4	TRBJ2-2	CASRTTGGMNTGELFF
TRBV7-9	TRBJ1-1	CASSFSGRAFF
TRBV12-3/TRBV12-4	TRBJ2-7	CASSSDPGFPYEQYF
TRBV12-3/TRBV12-4	TRBJ1-5	CASRQGLHANQPQHF
TRBV7-8	TRBJ2-3	CASSLATYTSGATDTQYF
TRBV3-1	TRBJ2-7	CASSLPGGLFEQYF
TRBV20-1	TRBJ1-6	CSARPGGGPNSPLHF
TRBV5-1	TRBJ2-3	CASSRDPTDTQYF
TRBV7-9	TRBJ2-5	CASSEGWISQETQYF
TRBV2	TRBJ2-3	CASSGVYKDTQYF
TRBV11-2	TRBJ1-3	CASSLAVSGNTIYF
TRBV7-3	TRBJ2-5	CASSLHGAQGTQYF
TRBV2	TRBJ1-1	CASRSLNTEAFF
TRBV12-3/TRBV12-4	TRBJ2-3	CASSPLGHPLDTDTQYF
TRBV5-5	TRBJ2-5	CASSGVAEETQYF
TRBV27	TRBJ2-1	CASSLRGLINHNEQFF
TRBV30	TRBJ1-2	CAWSVFSGNYGYTF
TRBV29-1	TRBJ1-2	CSAGGVSSGYGYTF
TRBV5-1	TRBJ2-1	CASSRTSGGDEQFF
TRBV2	TRBJ2-2	CASSEQRGAGELFF
TRBV27	TRBJ1-6	CASFNRDSPLHF
TRBV7-2	TRBJ2-5	CASSSRLAGTETQYF
TRBV12-5	TRBJ1-5	CASGLVQGAVNQPQHF
TRBV29-1	TRBJ1-5	CSVEVAQGQPQHF
TRBV9	TRBJ2-3	CASSAREGPGDTQYF
TRBV12-3/TRBV12-4	TRBJ1-2	CASSQGNFGTF
TRBV9	TRBJ2-1	CASSPSRSYNEQFF
TRBV11-1	TRBJ2-7	CASSLAANSGGRSYEQYF
TRBV4-2	TRBJ2-2	CASSQDYSGGLNTGELFF
TRBV6-5	TRBJ2-2	CASSYSRGAVGGELFF
TRBV3-1	TRBJ2-3	CASSQAPSGGMDTQYF
TRBV25-1	TRBJ1-6	CASTTINSPLHF